These 25 T cell receptor beta chains were all obtained from the same sample, sequenced in a study of cytomegalovirus exposure and HLA in healthy donors. Researchers ran the PCR with 60 Vbeta and 13 Jbeta primers. Sequencing used immunoSEQ multiplex PCR; TCRdb keeps in-frame clones, though not all of them. The table includes about 120,000 clones, 80% detected once. The sequenced sample consisted of PBMCs. The origin of the receptors is a man under 40 in good health and CMV-seronegative.

CDR3 nucleotides: TGTGCCAGCAGTTCCCTGTCCGGCGGGGAGCTGTTTTTT. It translates to CASSSLSGGELFF. The genes are TRBV27 and TRBJ2-2; D uncertain. The length of the CDR3 is 13 residues. Trimming removed 4 bases from V and 7 bases from J, with 10 bases in between. Germline assignment: CDR1 MNHEY and CDR2 SMNVEV (reference sequence).

This rearrangement joins TRBV5-1 to TRBJ2-6; D possibly corresponds to TRBD1 (6 bases). Trimming took off 4 bases at V and 1 base at J, with 9 bases between the two ends. Germline V lookup: CDR1 SGHRS, CDR2 YFSETQ. The CDR3 consists of 15 residues. The CDR3 DNA reads TGCGCCAGCAGCGGGGGCGGGTCTGGGGCCAACGTCCTGACTTTC. This codes for CASSGGGSGANVLTF. Full variable domain (rest looked up from reference TRBV5-1 and TRBJ2-6): KAGVTQTPRYLIKTRGQQVTLSCSPISGHRSVSWYQQTPGQGLQFLFEYFSETQRNKGNFPGRFSGRQFSNSRSEMNVSTLELGDSALYLCASSGGGSGANVLTFGAGSRLTVL.

This clone was found once. This chain links TRBV27 with TRBJ1-5; D might be TRBD1 (6 bases). Per germline, CDR1 MNHEY and CDR2 SMNVEV (reference sequence). Trimming shortened V by 3 bases and J by 4 bases, and 7 bases separated the two germline ends. The CDR3 has 13 residues. The DNA of the CDR3 is TGTGCCAGCAGTTTTGGGACAAATCAGCCCCAGCATTTT. Its translation is CASSFGTNQPQHF.

The gene calls are TRBV5-1 and TRBJ1-3, with D uncertain. Germline lookup yields CDR1 SGHRS and CDR2 YFSETQ. The CDR3 consists of 14 residues. Trimming shortened V by 0 bases and J by 2 bases, and 6 bases separated the two germline ends. This CDR3 is CASSLGSAGNTIYF. Written as DNA, the CDR3 is TGCGCCAGCAGCTTGGGTTCAGCTGGAAACACCATATATTTT.

This chain joins TRBV5-1 and TRBJ1-2, with D possibly TRBD1 on 5 matching bases. In germline, CDR1 is SGHRS, CDR2 YFSETQ. CDR3 length equals 15 residues. V lost 3 bases and J 1 base, leaving 13 bases between the germline ends. CDR3 coding DNA: TGCGCCAGCAGCTCGACCACCGACAGTAACTATGGCTACACCTTC. This sequence encodes CASSSTTDSNYGYTF.

The DNA of the CDR3 is TGTGCCACCAGCAGAGTGTCAGGTGCGCGTGAGCAGTACTTC. It yields the protein CATSRVSGAREQYF. The chain uses TRBV15 and TRBJ2-7; no clear D. V lost 1 base and J 7 bases, leaving 14 bases between the germline ends. The CDR3 is 14 amino acids. Germline CDR1 LNHNV, CDR2 YYDKDF (reference sequence).

This chain connects TRBV4-3 to TRBJ2-2; TRBD1 matches 11 bases. The CDR3 has 17 residues. V was pared by 4 bases and J by 6 bases, with 10 bases of the junction left unmatched. CDR1 LGHNA and CDR2 YSLEER come from the germline V gene. CDR3 nucleotides: TGCGCCAGCAGCCTCGGACAGGGGGCCCCCATACCCGGGGAGCTGTTTTTT. Amino acid sequence: CASSLGQGAPIPGELFF.

The chain is built from TRBV15 and TRBJ2-7; 7 nucleotides agree with TRBD1. The V gene's germline CDR1 is LNHNV and CDR2 YYDKDF (reference sequence). With V trimmed by 2 bases and J by 3 bases, 4 bases remained unmatched. This CDR3 has 14 amino acids. CDR3 sequence: CATSRQGDVYEQYF. The CDR3 region has the DNA TGTGCCACCAGCAGACAGGGGGATGTCTACGAGCAGTACTTC. The variable domain in full, with the rest retrieved from reference TRBV15 and TRBJ2-7, is DAMVIQNPRYQVTQFGKPVTLSCSQTLNHNVMYWYQQKSSQAPKLLFHYYDKDFNNEADTPDNFQSRRPNTSFCFLDIRSPGLGDTAMYLCATSRQGDVYEQYFGPGTRLTVT.

The chain joins TRBV9 to TRBJ2-1, with 14 nucleotides matching TRBD2. The CDR3 sequence is 18 residues long. Germline values: CDR1 SGDLS, CDR2 YYNGEE. V lost 4 bases and J lost 2; bases outside the gene matches: 8. CDR3 sequence reads: CASSLSGTSGSPYNEQFF. DNA for the CDR3: TGTGCCAGCAGCCTCTCGGGGACTAGCGGGAGTCCCTACAATGAGCAGTTCTTC.

Concerning this clone itself: An end of the junction does not agree with germline; a read error may underlie this. The gene calls are TRBV29-1 and TRBJ2-7; D perhaps matches TRBD1 (5 bases). The germline V gene has CDR1 SQVTM and CDR2 ANQGSEA. The CDR3 extends over 15 amino acids. The DNA of the CDR3 is TGCAGCGTTGAAGGGGGTAGGGGCGAACCCTACGAGCAGTGCTTC. Translation gives CSVEGGRGEPYEQCF.

The CDR3 reads CASSYSADATYNEQFF. CDR3 bases: TGTGCCAGCAGTTACTCGGCAGATGCGACATACAATGAGCAGTTCTTC. V and J are TRBV6-5 and TRBJ2-1; D is undetermined. Trimming left V 0 bases short and J 4 bases short, with 13 bases between. CDR1 and CDR2 from the germline V gene are MNHEY and SVGAGI. CDR3 length: 16 residues.

This chain links TRBV7-2 with TRBJ2-7; 7 bases line up with TRBD2. Germline values: CDR1 SGHTA, CDR2 FQGNSA. With 1 base clipped from V and 6 bases from J, the junction kept 9 bases outside the gene matches. The CDR3 consists of 15 residues. CDR3 sequence reads: CASSLEGGSLVEQYF. CDR3 nucleotide sequence: TGTGCCAGCAGCTTAGAGGGCGGGAGTCTAGTCGAGCAGTACTTC.

This chain connects TRBV5-6 to TRBJ2-7; TRBD1 matches 8 bases. The CDR3 has 16 amino acids. With V trimmed by 0 bases and J by 2 bases, 7 bases remained unmatched. Germline CDR1 SGHDT, CDR2 YYEEEE. The CDR3 DNA reads TGTGCCAGCAGCTTGGCCGGACAGGGAGGTCCCTACGAGCAGTACTTC. Its protein product is CASSLAGQGGPYEQYF.

The chain combines TRBV28 with TRBJ2-5, with a weak D call TRBD1 (8 bases). Germline-derived CDR1 and CDR2 are MDHEN and SYDVKM. Trimming stripped 5 bases from V and 5 bases from J, with 18 bases between. CDR3 size: 15 residues. CDR3 sequence (DNA): TGTGCCAGCAGTACCCACAGGGGGGGACGGGAGACCCAGTACTTC. It specifies CASSTHRGGRETQYF.

The chain uses TRBV5-6 and TRBJ2-7; perhaps TRBD2 as D (5 bases). Germline CDR1 and CDR2: SGHDT and YYEEEE. Trimming removed 6 bases at V and 0 bases at J, with 13 bases between. This CDR3 has 14 amino acids. CDR3 loop: CASIRGGYSYEQYF. The DNA for the CDR3 is TGTGCCAGCATCCGAGGCGGGTACTCCTACGAGCAGTACTTC.

The V call is TRBV29-1, the J call TRBJ1-2; 7 bases map to TRBD1. The CDR3 is made up of 13 amino acids. The V and J ends lost 1 base and 7 bases, in that order; junction bases with no gene match: 6. Germline V CDR1 and CDR2: SQVTM, ANQGSEA. The CDR3 region is CSVEVTGTSGYTF. The CDR3 DNA reads TGCAGCGTTGAAGTGACAGGGACGTCTGGCTACACCTTC.

V usage is TRBV28 and J usage is TRBJ1-2; the D gene is possibly TRBD1 (5 bases). The V and J ends lost 6 bases and 3 bases respectively, with 14 bases between them. Looked up from germline, CDR1 is MDHEN and CDR2 is SYDVKM. The CDR3 contains 14 residues. CDR3 loop: CASSNYGTDYGYTF. The CDR3 nucleotides are TGTGCCAGCAGCAATTACGGGACTGACTATGGCTACACCTTC.

This rearrangement joins TRBV30 to TRBJ2-7; D may be TRBD2 (5 bases). Trimming shortened V by 1 base and J by 4 bases, and 11 bases separated the two germline ends. In germline, CDR1 is GTSNPN, CDR2 SVGIG (reference sequence). The CDR3 sequence is 13 residues long. This CDR3 is CAWSDQVAYEQYF. The CDR3 coding sequence is TGTGCCTGGAGTGATCAGGTAGCGTACGAGCAGTACTTC.

A single count supports this clone. J is TRBJ2-3 and V is TRBV9; TRBD2 agrees at 9 bases. Per the germline V gene, CDR1 is SGDLS and CDR2 is YYNGEE. V lost 0 bases, J lost 4 bases, and 6 bases stayed unmatched. The length of the CDR3 is 16 residues. CDR3 coding DNA: TGTGCCAGCAGCGTAGATAGCGGGAGAGGTGCAGATACGCAGTATTTT. Residues: CASSVDSGRGADTQYF.

The chain has TRBV6-1 and TRBJ1-1, with 7 bases lining up with TRBD1. V gave up 6 bases and J gave up 11 bases; unmatched junction bases: 15. This CDR3 contains 14 residues. The V gene's germline CDR1 is MNHNS and CDR2 SASEGT. The CDR3 loop is CASSWDRVEGMAFF. As DNA, the CDR3 is TGTGCCAGCAGCTGGGACAGAGTGGAAGGTATGGCTTTCTTT.

In its sample, this clone was seen a few times. The chain employs TRBV6-1 and TRBJ2-5; TRBD2 might be the D (5 bases). V shed 7 bases and J shed 5 bases, with 8 bases lying between them. The CDR3 runs to 11 residues. CDR1 is MNHNS and CDR2 is SASEGT in the germline V gene. The DNA for the CDR3 is TGTGCCAGCAATAGCGTGGAGACCCAGTACTTC. Protein product: CASNSVETQYF.

V and J are TRBV4-2 and TRBJ2-6, with 10 bases that match TRBD1. The CDR3 has 17 amino acids. V was clipped by 3 bases and J by 2 bases; unmatched bases: 4. The germline V gene has CDR1 LGHNA and CDR2 YNFKEQ. The CDR3 DNA follows: TGTGCCAGCAGCCAGAGACAGGGGGCGCCTGGGGCCAACGTCCTGACTTTC. It codes for CASSQRQGAPGANVLTF.

This clone was detected only once. V is TRBV19 and J is TRBJ2-7; TRBD2 matches at 7 bases. The CDR3 spans 15 residues. Germline V gene sequence: CDR1 LNHDA, CDR2 SQIVND (reference sequence). Trimming removed 7 bases from V and 5 bases from J; junction bases left unmatched: 14. The chain's CDR3 is CASTVGGRGLHEQYF. In DNA form, the CDR3 reads TGTGCCAGTACCGTGGGGGGGAGGGGACTACACGAGCAGTACTTC.

The genes are TRBV14 and TRBJ2-3, with 7 bases identical to TRBD2. Losses at the gene ends were 0 bases for V and 4 bases for J; bases not matched to a gene: 7. CDR3 length: 16 residues. Germline-derived CDR1 and CDR2 are SGHDN and FVKESK. CDR3 amino acids: CASSQDWAGDPDTQYF. The CDR3 DNA follows: TGTGCCAGCAGCCAAGATTGGGCGGGAGACCCAGATACGCAGTATTTT.

V gene TRBV29-1 combines with J gene TRBJ2-7; 14 bases agree with TRBD2. From germline, CDR1 is SQVTM and CDR2 ANQGSEA. The J segment lost 3 bases and the V segment lost 4 bases, leaving 2 bases of the junction unmatched. This CDR3 has 14 residues. CDR3 in DNA: TGCAGCGTTGGACTAGCGGGAGGGGACTACGAGCAGTACTTC. It specifies CSVGLAGGDYEQYF.